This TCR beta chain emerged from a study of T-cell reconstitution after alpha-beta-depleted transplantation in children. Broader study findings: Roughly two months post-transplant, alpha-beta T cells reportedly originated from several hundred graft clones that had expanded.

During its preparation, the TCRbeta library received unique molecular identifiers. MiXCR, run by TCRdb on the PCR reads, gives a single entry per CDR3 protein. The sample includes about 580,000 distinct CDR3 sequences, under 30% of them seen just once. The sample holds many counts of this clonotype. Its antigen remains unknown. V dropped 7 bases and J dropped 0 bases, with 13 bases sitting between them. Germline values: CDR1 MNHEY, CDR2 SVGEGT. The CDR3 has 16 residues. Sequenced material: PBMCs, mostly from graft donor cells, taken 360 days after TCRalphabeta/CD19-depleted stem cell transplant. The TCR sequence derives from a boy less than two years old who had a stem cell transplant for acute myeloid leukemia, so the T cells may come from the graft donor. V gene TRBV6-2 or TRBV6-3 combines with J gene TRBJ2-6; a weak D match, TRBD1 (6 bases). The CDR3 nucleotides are TGTGCCAGCATAACATACAGGGTCTCTGGGGCCAACGTCCTGACTTTC. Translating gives CASITYRVSGANVLTF.